The next 9 T cell receptor beta chains were all read from a single sample in a study of shared T cell receptors in the human thymus. Profiling relied on immunoSEQ multiplex PCR, and the TCRdb table lists in-frame clones only, not all of them. The sample consists of over 450,000 clones, 75% to 85% of them appearing once. The same data also went into a second study, on human thymus T cells.

The sequencing input was thymocytes. The receptors derive from a boy in the first two years of life with a congenital heart defect.

The gene calls are TRBV2 and TRBJ2-3, with D maybe TRBD2 (5 bases). The CDR3 contains 15 residues. V lost 4 bases and J lost 7, with 18 bases in between. Looked up from germline, CDR1 is SNHLY and CDR2 is FYNNEI. The CDR3 coding sequence is TGTGCCAGCAGTGCTCTGGTTAGGTGGAGGCATACGCAGTATTTT. This translates into CASSALVRWRHTQYF.

This rearrangement joins TRBV19 to TRBJ2-2; 11 positions agree with TRBD2. Germline values: CDR1 LNHDA, CDR2 SQIVND (reference sequence). The V segment lost 1 base and the J segment 5 bases; nucleotides outside the gene matches: 6. CDR3 size: 17 residues. CDR3 DNA sequence: TGTGCCAGTAGTATAGTTCAGGGGACTAGCGGAACCGGGGAGCTGTTTTTT. It specifies CASSIVQGTSGTGELFF.

The chain carries TRBV6-1 and TRBJ1-5; 8 nucleotides agree with TRBD1. The germline gives CDR1 MNHNS, CDR2 SASEGT. The CDR3 extends over 15 amino acids. V shed 6 bases and J 2 bases; nucleotides not matched to a gene: 6. The DNA of the CDR3 is TGTGCCAGCAGAGCACAGGGGGTTGGCAATCAGCCCCAGCATTTT. It is translated as CASRAQGVGNQPQHF.

The rearrangement links TRBV29-1 to TRBJ1-1; 11 bases fit TRBD1. With 6 bases clipped from V and 2 bases from J, the junction kept 11 bases outside the gene matches. Germline assignment: CDR1 SQVTM and CDR2 ANQGSEA. This CDR3 is built from 16 residues. CDR3 protein: CSVYGQGARGNTEAFF. In nucleotides, the CDR3 is TGCAGCGTCTACGGACAGGGGGCACGTGGCAACACTGAAGCTTTCTTT.

The chain joins TRBV6-6 to TRBJ1-2; no definite D call. Germline-derived CDR1 and CDR2 are MNHNY and SVGAGI (reference sequence). The V and J ends lost 10 bases and 3 bases respectively, with 12 bases between them. There are 12 residues in the CDR3. The CDR3 spells CATAHSHYGYTF. CDR3 DNA: TGTGCCACAGCCCACAGCCACTATGGCTACACCTTC.

This clone was seen only a few times. An end of the junction does not agree with germline; a read error may underlie this. The chain employs TRBV7-7 and TRBJ2-5; 7 positions match TRBD2. Germline CDR1 reads SSHAT; CDR2 reads FNYEAQ (reference sequence). CDR3 size: 15 residues. The CDR3 protein is CASSPRPSGQETQYF. The CDR3 nucleotides are TGTGCTAGCAGCCCGCGTCCTAGCGGCCAAGAGACCCAGTACTTC.

The J gene is TRBJ2-7, the V gene TRBV7-6; 10 nucleotides agree with TRBD2. The J segment lost 5 bases and the V segment lost 5 bases, leaving 12 bases of the junction unmatched. The CDR3 runs 16 residues. From germline, CDR1 is SGHVS and CDR2 FNYEAQ. CDR3 residues: CASSPQREGRRNEQYF. DNA for the CDR3: TGTGCCAGCAGCCCCCAGCGGGAGGGCCGAAGAAACGAGCAGTACTTC.

The J gene is TRBJ2-1, the V gene TRBV14; no firm D call. The CDR3 covers 13 residues. The V and J ends lost 3 bases and 3 bases respectively, with 6 bases between them. The germline CDR1 and CDR2 sequences are SGHDN and FVKESK. The DNA of the CDR3 is TGTGCCAGCAGCCATTCTAGCTACAATGAGCAGTTCTTC. Translating it yields CASSHSSYNEQFF. Together with reference TRBV14 and TRBJ2-1, the CDR3 gives the full variable domain: EAGVTQFPSHSVIEKGQTVTLRCDPISGHDNLYWYRRVMGKEIKFLLHFVKESKQDESGMPNNRFLAERTGGTYSTLKVQPAELEDSGVYFCASSHSSYNEQFFGPGTRLTVL.

The chain combines TRBV11-2 with TRBJ2-7, with TRBD1 matching over 9 bases. Germline loops: CDR1 SGHAT, CDR2 FQNNGV. Trimming removed 1 base from V and 6 bases from J; junction bases left unmatched: 7. This CDR3 comprises 15 residues. The CDR3 DNA follows: TGTGCCAGCAGCTTAGGTCCGAGGACAGGGGCCGAGCAGTACTTC. It yields the protein CASSLGPRTGAEQYF.